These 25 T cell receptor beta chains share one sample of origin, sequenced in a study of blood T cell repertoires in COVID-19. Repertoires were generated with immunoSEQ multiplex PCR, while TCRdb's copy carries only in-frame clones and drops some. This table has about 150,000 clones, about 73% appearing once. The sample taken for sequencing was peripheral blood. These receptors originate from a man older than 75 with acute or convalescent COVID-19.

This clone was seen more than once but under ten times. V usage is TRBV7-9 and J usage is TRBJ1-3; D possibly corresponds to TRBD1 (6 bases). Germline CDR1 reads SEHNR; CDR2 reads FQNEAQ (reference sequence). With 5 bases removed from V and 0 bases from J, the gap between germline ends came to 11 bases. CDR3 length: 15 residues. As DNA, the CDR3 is TGTGCCAGCAGCCTTGACAGGAGCTCTGGAAACACCATATATTTT. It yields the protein CASSLDRSSGNTIYF.

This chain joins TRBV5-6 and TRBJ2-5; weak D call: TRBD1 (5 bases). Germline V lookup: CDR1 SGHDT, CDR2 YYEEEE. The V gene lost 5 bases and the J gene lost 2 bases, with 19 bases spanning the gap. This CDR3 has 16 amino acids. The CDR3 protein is CASRRYDGQKQETQYF. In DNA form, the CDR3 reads TGTGCCAGCAGGCGTTACGACGGACAAAAACAAGAGACCCAGTACTTC.

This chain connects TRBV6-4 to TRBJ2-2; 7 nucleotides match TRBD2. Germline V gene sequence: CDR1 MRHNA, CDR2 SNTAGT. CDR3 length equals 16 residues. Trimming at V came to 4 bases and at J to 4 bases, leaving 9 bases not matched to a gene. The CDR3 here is CASSAGGPGGTGELFF. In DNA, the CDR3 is TGTGCCAGCAGTGCGGGGGGACCTGGCGGCACCGGGGAGCTGTTTTTT.

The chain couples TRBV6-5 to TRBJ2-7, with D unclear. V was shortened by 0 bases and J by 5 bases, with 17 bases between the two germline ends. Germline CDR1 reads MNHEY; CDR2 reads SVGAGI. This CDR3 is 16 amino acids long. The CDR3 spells CASSYSSRPLEDEQYF. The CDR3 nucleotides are TGTGCCAGCAGTTACTCGTCGAGGCCTCTAGAGGACGAGCAGTACTTC.

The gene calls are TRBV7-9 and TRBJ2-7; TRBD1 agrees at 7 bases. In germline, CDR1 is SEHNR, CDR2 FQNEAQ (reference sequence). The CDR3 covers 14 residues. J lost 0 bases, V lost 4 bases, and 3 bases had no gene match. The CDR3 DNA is TGTGCCAGCAGCTCGACAGGGTACTCCTACGAGCAGTACTTC. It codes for CASSSTGYSYEQYF.

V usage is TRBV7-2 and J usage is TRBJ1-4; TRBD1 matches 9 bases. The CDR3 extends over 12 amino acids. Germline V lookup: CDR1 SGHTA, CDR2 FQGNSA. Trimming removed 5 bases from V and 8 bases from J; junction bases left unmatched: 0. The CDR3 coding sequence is TGTGCCAGCAGCGACAGGGGGGAAAAACTGTTTTTT. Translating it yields CASSDRGEKLFF.

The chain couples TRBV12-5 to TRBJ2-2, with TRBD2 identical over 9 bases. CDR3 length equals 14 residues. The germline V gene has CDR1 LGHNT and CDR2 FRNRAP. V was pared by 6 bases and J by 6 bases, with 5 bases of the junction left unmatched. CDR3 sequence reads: CASGTSGHPGELFF. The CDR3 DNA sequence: TGTGCTAGTGGGACTAGCGGCCACCCCGGGGAGCTGTTTTTT. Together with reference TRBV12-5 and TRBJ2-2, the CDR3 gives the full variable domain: DARVTQTPRHKVTEMGQEVTMRCQPILGHNTVFWYRQTMMQGLELLAYFRNRAPLDDSGMPKDRFSAEMPDATLATLKIQPSEPRDSAVYFCASGTSGHPGELFFGEGSRLTVL.

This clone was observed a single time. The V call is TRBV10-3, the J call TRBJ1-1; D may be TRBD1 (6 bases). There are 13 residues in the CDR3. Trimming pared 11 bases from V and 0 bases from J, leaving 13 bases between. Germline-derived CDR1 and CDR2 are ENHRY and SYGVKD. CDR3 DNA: TGTGCCGTGACAGGAGAAATGAACACTGAAGCTTTCTTT. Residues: CAVTGEMNTEAFF.

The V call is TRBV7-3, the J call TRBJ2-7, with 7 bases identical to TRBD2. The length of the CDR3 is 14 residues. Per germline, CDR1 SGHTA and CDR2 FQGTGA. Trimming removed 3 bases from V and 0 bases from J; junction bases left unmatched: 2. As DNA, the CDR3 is TGTGCCAGCAGCTTGGGGGGGACCTCCTACGAGCAGTACTTC. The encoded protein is CASSLGGTSYEQYF.

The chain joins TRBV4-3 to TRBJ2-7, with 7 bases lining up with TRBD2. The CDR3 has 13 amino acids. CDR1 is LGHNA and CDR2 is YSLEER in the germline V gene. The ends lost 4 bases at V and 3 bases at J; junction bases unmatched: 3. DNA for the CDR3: TGCGCCAGCAGCCCCCGGGGGGACTACGAGCAGTACTTC. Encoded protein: CASSPRGDYEQYF.

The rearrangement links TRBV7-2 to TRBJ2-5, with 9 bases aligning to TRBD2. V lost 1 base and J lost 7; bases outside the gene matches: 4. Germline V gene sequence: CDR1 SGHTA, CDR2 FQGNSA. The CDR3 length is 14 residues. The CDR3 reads CASSLGLREGTQYF. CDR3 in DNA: TGTGCCAGCAGCTTAGGTCTGCGGGAGGGGACCCAGTACTTC.

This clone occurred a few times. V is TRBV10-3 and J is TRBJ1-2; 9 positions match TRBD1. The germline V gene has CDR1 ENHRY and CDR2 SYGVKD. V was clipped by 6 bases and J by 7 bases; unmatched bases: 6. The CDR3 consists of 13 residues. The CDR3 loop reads CAISRDREVGYTF. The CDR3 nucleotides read TGTGCCATCAGCCGGGACAGGGAGGTTGGCTACACCTTC.

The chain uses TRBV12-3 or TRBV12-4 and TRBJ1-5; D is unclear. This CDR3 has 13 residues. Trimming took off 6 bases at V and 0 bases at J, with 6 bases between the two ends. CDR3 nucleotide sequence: TGTGCCAGCAGAACTAGTAGCAATCAGCCCCAGCATTTT. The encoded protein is CASRTSSNQPQHF.

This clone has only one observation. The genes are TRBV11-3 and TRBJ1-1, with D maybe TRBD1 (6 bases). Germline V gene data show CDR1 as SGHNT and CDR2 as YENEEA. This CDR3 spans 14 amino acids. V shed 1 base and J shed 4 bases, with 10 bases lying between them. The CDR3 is CASSLGIGGTEAFF. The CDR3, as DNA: TGTGCCAGCAGCTTAGGGATAGGGGGCACTGAAGCTTTCTTT. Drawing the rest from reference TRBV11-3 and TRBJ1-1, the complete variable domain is EAGVVQSPRYKIIEKKQPVAFWCNPISGHNTLYWYLQNLGQGPELLIRYENEEAVDDSQLPKDRFSAERLKGVDSTLKIQPAELGDSAVYLCASSLGIGGTEAFFGQGTRLTVV.

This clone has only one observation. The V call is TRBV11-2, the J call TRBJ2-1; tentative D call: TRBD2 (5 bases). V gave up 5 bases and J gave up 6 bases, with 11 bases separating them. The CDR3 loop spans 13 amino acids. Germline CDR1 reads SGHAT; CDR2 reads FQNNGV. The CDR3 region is CASSPSGFNEQFF. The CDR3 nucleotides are TGTGCCAGCAGCCCCTCGGGGTTCAATGAGCAGTTCTTC.

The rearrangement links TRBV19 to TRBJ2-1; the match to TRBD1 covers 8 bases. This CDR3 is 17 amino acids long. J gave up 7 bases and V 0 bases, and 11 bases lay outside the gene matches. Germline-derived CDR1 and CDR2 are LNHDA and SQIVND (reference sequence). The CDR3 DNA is TGTGCCAGTAGTATAGATCCTGGCAGGGGGCAGAGGAATGAGCAGTTCTTC. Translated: CASSIDPGRGQRNEQFF.

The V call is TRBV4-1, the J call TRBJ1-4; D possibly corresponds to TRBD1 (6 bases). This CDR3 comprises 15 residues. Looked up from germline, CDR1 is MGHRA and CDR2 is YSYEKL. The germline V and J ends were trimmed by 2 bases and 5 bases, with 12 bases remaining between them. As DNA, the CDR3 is TGCGCCAGCAGCCAACCACCCAGGGGAAATGAAAAACTGTTTTTT. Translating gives CASSQPPRGNEKLFF.

CDR3 coding DNA: TGTGCCAGCAGCCCTGTATACGGACTAGCGGGGGGGAGTGAGCAGTTCTTC. It yields the protein CASSPVYGLAGGSEQFF. The gene calls are TRBV5-5 and TRBJ2-1, with TRBD2 matching 15 bases. V lost 4 bases and J lost 9; bases outside the gene matches: 11. The CDR3 loop spans 17 amino acids. Looked up from germline, CDR1 is SGHKS and CDR2 is YYEKEE (reference sequence). Full variable domain (rest looked up from reference TRBV5-5 and TRBJ2-1): DAGVTQSPTHLIKTRGQQVTLRCSPISGHKSVSWYQQVLGQGPQFIFQYYEKEERGRGNFPDRFSARQFPNYSSELNVNALLLGDSALYLCASSPVYGLAGGSEQFFGPGTRLTVL.

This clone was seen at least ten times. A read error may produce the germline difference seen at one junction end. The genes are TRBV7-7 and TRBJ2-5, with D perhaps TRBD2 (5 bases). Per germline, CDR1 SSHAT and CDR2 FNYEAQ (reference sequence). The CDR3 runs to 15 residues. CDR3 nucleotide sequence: TGTGCTAGCAGCCCGGTTAGCGCCAATGTGGAGACCCAGTACTTC. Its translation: CASSPVSANVETQYF.

This CDR3 is CARIREGTNEKLFF. The CDR3 DNA is TGCGCCAGAATCAGGGAGGGGACTAATGAAAAACTGTTTTTT. V gene TRBV5-1 combines with J gene TRBJ1-4; D possibly corresponds to TRBD1 (5 bases). Germline-derived CDR1 and CDR2 are SGHRS and YFSETQ. The CDR3 length is 14 residues. Trimming removed 8 bases at V and 2 bases at J, with 13 bases between.

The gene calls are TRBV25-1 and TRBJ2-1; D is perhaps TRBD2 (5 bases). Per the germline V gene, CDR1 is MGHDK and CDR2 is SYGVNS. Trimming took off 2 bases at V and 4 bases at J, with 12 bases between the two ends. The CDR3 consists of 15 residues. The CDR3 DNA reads TGTGCCAGCAGTGAAGGAGGTAAGCGGTACAATGAGCAGTTCTTC. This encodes CASSEGGKRYNEQFF.

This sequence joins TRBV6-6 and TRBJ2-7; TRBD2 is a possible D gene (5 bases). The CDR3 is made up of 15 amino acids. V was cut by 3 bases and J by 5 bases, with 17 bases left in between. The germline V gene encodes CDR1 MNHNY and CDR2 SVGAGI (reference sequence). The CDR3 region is CASSYDYNLGDEQYV. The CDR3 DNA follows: TGTGCCAGCAGTTATGACTACAACCTAGGCGACGAGCAGTACGTC.

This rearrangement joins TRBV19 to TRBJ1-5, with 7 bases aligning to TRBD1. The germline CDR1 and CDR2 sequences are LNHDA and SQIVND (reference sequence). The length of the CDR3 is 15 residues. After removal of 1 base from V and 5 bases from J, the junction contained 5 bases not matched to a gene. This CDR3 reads CASSIGGQNYQPQHF. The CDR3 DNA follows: TGTGCCAGTAGTATAGGGGGACAGAATTATCAGCCCCAGCATTTT.

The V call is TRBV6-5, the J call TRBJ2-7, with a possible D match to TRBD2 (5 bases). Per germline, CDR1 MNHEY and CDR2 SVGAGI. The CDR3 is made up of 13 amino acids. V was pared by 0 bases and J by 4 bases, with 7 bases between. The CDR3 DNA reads TGTGCCAGCAGTTACTCGAGGGAATACGAGCAGTACTTC. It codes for CASSYSREYEQYF.

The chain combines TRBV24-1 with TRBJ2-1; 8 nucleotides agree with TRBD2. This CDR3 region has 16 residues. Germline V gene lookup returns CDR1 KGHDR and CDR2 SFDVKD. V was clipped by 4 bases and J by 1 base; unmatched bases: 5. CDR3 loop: CATSETGGPSYNEQFF. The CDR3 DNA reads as TGTGCCACCAGTGAGACGGGGGGGCCGTCCTACAATGAGCAGTTCTTC.